The 31 T cell receptor beta chains below were found in one sample sequenced in a study of regulatory T cells in long-lasting Graves disease. Specified time point: persistent/refractory GD, antithyroid drugs over 5 years with positive TRAb. Following extraction of RNA from PBMCs, that RNA was used to make the TCR library. Combining iRepertoire HTBI primers with Arm-PCR of CDR3 regions, the authors built TCR beta libraries. TCRdb recomputed calls from the multiplex PCR reads with MiXCR, one row per CDR3 protein. This sample has hundreds of thousands of distinct CDR3 sequences, with less than 25% found just once. The sequences come from peripheral blood mononuclear cells (PBMCs), collected when the disease was refractory, from a patient treated with antithyroid drugs. The receptors here all came from a female donor with Graves disease.

The genes are TRBV20-1 and TRBJ1-3; D gene uncertain. Germline CDR1 and CDR2: DFQATT and SNEGSKA (reference sequence). With 3 bases removed from V and 0 bases from J, the gap between germline ends came to 6 bases. There are 13 residues in the CDR3. The CDR3 loop is CSARERSGNTIYF. CDR3 DNA sequence: TGCAGTGCTAGGGAACGCTCTGGAAACACCATATATTTT.

The table lists this clonotype with a count of one. The chain links TRBV12-3 or TRBV12-4 to TRBJ2-3, with TRBD2 identical over 11 bases. The CDR3 is 16 residues long. Trimming at V came to 6 bases and at J to 6 bases, leaving 11 bases not matched to a gene. This CDR3 reads CASSLDLAGGLDTQYF. The CDR3 DNA reads TGTGCCAGCAGCCTAGATTTAGCGGGAGGGCTGGATACGCAGTATTTT.

The table lists this clonotype with a few counts. The J gene is TRBJ1-1, the V gene TRBV5-1; D gene unclear. Per the germline V gene, CDR1 is SGHRS and CDR2 is YFSETQ. V was trimmed by 2 bases and J by 0 bases, leaving 8 bases between them. CDR3 length: 14 amino acids. The CDR3 spells CASSLSRLNTEAFF. CDR3 DNA sequence: TGCGCCAGCAGCTTAAGTCGGCTGAACACTGAAGCTTTCTTT.

This clonotype appeared many times. The V and J genes are TRBV27 and TRBJ2-7; possibly TRBD2 for D (6 bases). The CDR3 has 14 amino acids. Per germline, CDR1 MNHEY and CDR2 SMNVEV (reference sequence). V was shortened by 6 bases and J by 3 bases, with 15 bases between the two germline ends. As DNA, the CDR3 is TGTGCCAGCAGGTACGGCGGGGCCATCTACGAGCAGTACTTC. Its protein is CASRYGGAIYEQYF.

This rearrangement joins TRBV19 to TRBJ1-1; no definite D call. V was trimmed by 3 bases and J by 7 bases, leaving 9 bases between them. This CDR3 spans 12 amino acids. The germline V gene has CDR1 LNHDA and CDR2 SQIVND (reference sequence). CDR3 coding DNA: TGTGCCAGTAGTATTTCGGGTAATGAAGCTTTCTTT. Its translation is CASSISGNEAFF.

Worth noting for this clonotype: With a much larger clone just one base away, this may be a read error. The chain carries TRBV6-2 or TRBV6-3 and TRBJ2-5, with D unclear. CDR3 size: 14 residues. Germline V gives CDR1 MNHEY, CDR2 SVGEGT. CDR3 sequence: CAGSYGSGQETQYF. CDR3 bases: TGTGCCGGCAGTTATGGCTCAGGTCAAGAGACCCAGTACTTC.

Only a few counts were recorded for this clonotype. DNA of the CDR3: TGTGCCAGCAGCCGTTCGGGGACAGGGAGTTTGGAGACCCAGTACTTC. Its protein product is CASSRSGTGSLETQYF. The rearrangement joins TRBV7-9 to TRBJ2-5, with TRBD1 matching over 9 bases. Germline CDR1 is SEHNR and CDR2 is FQNEAQ (reference sequence). The CDR3 has 16 residues. The junction had 12 bases not matched to a gene; V was cut back by 5 bases and J by 5 bases.

This clonotype has ten or more counts. The chain joins TRBV6-1 to TRBJ1-3; no clear D. The V end was cut by 6 bases, the J end by 8 bases, with 8 bases between. CDR3 length equals 11 residues. The germline V gene encodes CDR1 MNHNS and CDR2 SASEGT. In DNA, the CDR3 is TGTGCCAGCAGGGCAGCTTACACCATATATTTT. As protein: CASRAAYTIYF.

The rearrangement links TRBV30 to TRBJ1-5, with 7 bases that match TRBD1. The CDR3 is 15 amino acids. V lost 3 bases to trimming and J lost 0 bases; unmatched junction nucleotides: 5. CDR1 and CDR2 from the germline V gene are GTSNPN and SVGIG (reference sequence). The CDR3: CAWSRQGLSNQPQHF. Written as DNA, the CDR3 is TGTGCCTGGAGCCGACAGGGACTTAGCAATCAGCCCCAGCATTTT.

This clonotype was counted many times. The gene calls are TRBV11-2 and TRBJ2-7; D is unresolved. CDR3 length equals 14 residues. V lost 5 bases, J lost 3 bases, and 14 bases lay in between. Germline V gives CDR1 SGHAT, CDR2 FQNNGV. The CDR3 here is CASSPLRPGYEQYF. CDR3 bases: TGTGCCAGCAGCCCCTTGCGTCCGGGCTACGAGCAGTACTTC.

There are a few counts of this clonotype. The chain employs TRBV5-1 and TRBJ2-7; D possibly corresponds to TRBD1 (5 bases). Trimming left V 2 bases short and J 4 bases short, with 16 bases between. CDR1 is SGHRS, CDR2 YFSETQ, per germline. The CDR3 has 15 residues. For the CDR3, the DNA is TGCGCCAGCAGCTTTGTGGGTGGGGCTGGATACGAGCAGTACTTC. Translating gives CASSFVGGAGYEQYF.

At least ten counts were recorded for this clonotype. This is likely a read error, given that the CDR3 carries no conserved phenylalanine or tryptophan at its end. The DNA is omitted, as the CDR3 cannot be located on it reliably, and the CDR3 follows TCRdb's listing. The genes are TRBV28 and TRBJ1-1; TRBD1 is taken as the D call from the table, unchecked against the DNA. Including both end residues, the CDR3 is 13 amino acids long. Germline CDR1 MDHEN, CDR2 SYDVKM. CDR3 amino acids: CASSLRGTRKLSL.

This clonotype was detected only a few times. CDR3 amino acids: CASSQGDRDMNTEAFF. CDR3 DNA: TGTGCCAGCAGCCAAGGGGACCGAGACATGAACACTGAAGCTTTCTTT. The chain carries TRBV5-4 and TRBJ1-1, with D perhaps TRBD1 (5 bases). Germline-derived CDR1 and CDR2 are SGHNT and YYREEE (reference sequence). The CDR3 totals 16 residues. V gave up 4 bases and J gave up 0 bases, with 16 bases separating them. Full variable domain (missing parts from reference TRBV5-4 and TRBJ1-1): ETGVTQSPTHLIKTRGQQVTLRCSSQSGHNTVSWYQQALGQGPQFIFQYYREEENGRGNFPPRFSGLQFPNYSSELNVNALELDDSALYLCASSQGDRDMNTEAFFGQGTRLTVV.

This clonotype was seen repeatedly, ten times or more. V is TRBV6-1 and J is TRBJ1-1; 10 nucleotides agree with TRBD1. The CDR3 totals 14 residues. The V segment lost 6 bases and the J segment 5 bases; nucleotides outside the gene matches: 6. Germline CDR1 reads MNHNS; CDR2 reads SASEGT. This CDR3 is CASSQDRGWTEAFF. The CDR3 region has the DNA TGTGCCAGCAGCCAGGACAGGGGGTGGACTGAAGCTTTCTTT.

Of note for this clonotype: A much larger clone lies a single base off, so this may be a read error. This chain joins TRBV12-3 or TRBV12-4 and TRBJ1-4; the D gene is possibly TRBD1 (5 bases). This CDR3 has 15 residues. Trimming stripped 6 bases from V and 8 bases from J, with 19 bases between. The CDR3 sequence is CASSRVGGYGEKLFF. The CDR3 DNA sequence: TGTGCCAGCAGCAGAGTGGGGGGTTATGGCGAAAAACTGTTTTTT.

This clonotype was recorded many times. This chain connects TRBV9 to TRBJ1-4; D ambiguous. This CDR3 contains 15 residues. The germline CDR1 and CDR2 sequences are SGDLS and YYNGEE. V was shortened by 0 bases and J by 7 bases, with 13 bases between the two germline ends. The CDR3 sequence: CASSVAGTDGEKLFF. Written as DNA, the CDR3 is TGTGCCAGCAGCGTAGCGGGTACAGACGGTGAAAAACTGTTTTTT.

This clonotype was detected only once. The rearrangement uses TRBV5-1 and TRBJ2-5, with TRBD2 matching over 7 bases. The tail of the sequence fits TRBJ2-3 better, so the J call may be wrong. CDR3 length equals 15 residues. Germline lookup yields CDR1 SGHRS and CDR2 YFSETQ. CDR3 coding DNA: TGCGCCAGCAGCTTGGTTGGCGGGAGATTGAATACGCAGTATTTT. Translated: CASSLVGGRLNTQYF.

This clonotype appeared many times. The V call is TRBV11-2, the J call TRBJ2-7; no clear D. Germline V gives CDR1 SGHAT, CDR2 FQNNGV. V lost 5 bases and J 4 bases, leaving 9 bases between the germline ends. The CDR3 consists of 12 residues. CDR3 amino acids: CASSHQKYEQYF. In nucleotides, the CDR3 is TGTGCCAGCAGCCACCAAAAATACGAGCAGTACTTC.

With respect to this clonotype: This may stem from a read error, because a much larger clone lies one nucleotide away. V is TRBV24-1 and J is TRBJ1-1; D gene unclear. Trimming took off 10 bases at V and 0 bases at J, with 17 bases between the two ends. Germline-derived CDR1 and CDR2 are KGHDR and SFDVKD. The CDR3 sequence is 15 residues long. The CDR3 protein is CATIRKAAVNTEAFF. For the CDR3, the DNA is TGTGCCACGATTCGAAAAGCGGCGGTGAACACTGAAGCTTTCTTT.

In its sample, this clonotype was seen many times. The gene calls are TRBV4-1 and TRBJ2-5; 9 positions match TRBD2. The length of the CDR3 is 16 residues. V trimming: 5 bases; J trimming: 2 bases; junction bases outside the gene matches: 9. CDR1 is MGHRA and CDR2 is YSYEKL in the germline V gene. The CDR3: CASSSDRLAGQETQYF. DNA for the CDR3: TGCGCCAGCAGCTCAGACCGCCTAGCGGGACAAGAGACCCAGTACTTC.

This clonotype turned up a few times. V is TRBV10-3 and J is TRBJ2-2; the D is unclear. The germline CDR1 and CDR2 sequences are ENHRY and SYGVKD. The CDR3 is 14 residues long. V lost 3 bases and J lost 7, with 12 bases in between. The CDR3 DNA follows: TGTGCCATCAGTGAAGGTCGCGGAGTCGGGGAGCTGTTTTTT. Amino acid sequence: CAISEGRGVGELFF.

In its sample, this clonotype was seen a few times. The chain is built from TRBV12-3 or TRBV12-4 and TRBJ1-5; 7 nucleotides align to TRBD1. There are 16 residues in the CDR3. Trimming at V came to 6 bases and at J to 4 bases, leaving 12 bases not matched to a gene. The CDR3 region has the DNA TGTGCCAGCAGCCGACAGGGTTCTCGAGGGAATCAGCCCCAGCATTTT. It translates to CASSRQGSRGNQPQHF.

This clonotype was seen many times. The chain carries TRBV29-1 and TRBJ1-5; TRBD1 matches at 8 bases. Germline V CDR1 and CDR2: SQVTM, ANQGSEA. This CDR3 comprises 14 residues. The V segment lost 0 bases and the J segment 2 bases; nucleotides outside the gene matches: 0. CDR3 region: CSVEETGGNQPQHF. The CDR3, as DNA: TGCAGCGTTGAAGAGACAGGGGGCAATCAGCCCCAGCATTTT.

At least ten counts were recorded for this clonotype. The chain employs TRBV7-6 and TRBJ2-7; the D gene is possibly TRBD2 (6 bases). V was pared by 6 bases and J by 2 bases, with 17 bases between. CDR1 and CDR2 from the germline V gene are SGHVS and FNYEAQ. The CDR3 loop spans 15 amino acids. The CDR3 DNA reads TGTGCCAGCAGTCAAGACGGGCGCGGGGCCTACGAGCAGTACTTC. Protein sequence: CASSQDGRGAYEQYF.

This clonotype has only a few counts. The chain employs TRBV6-1 and TRBJ2-2, with a possible D match to TRBD1 (5 bases). V lost 7 bases and J lost 0, with 15 bases in between. The CDR3 runs 16 residues. CDR1 MNHNS and CDR2 SASEGT come from the germline V gene. The CDR3 region is CASTLRRQTNTGELFF. The CDR3 nucleotides are TGTGCCAGCACCCTTAGGAGACAGACGAACACCGGGGAGCTGTTTTTT.

Many counts were recorded for this clonotype. The J gene is TRBJ1-1, the V gene TRBV3-1; D gene uncertain. The germline V and J ends were trimmed by 4 bases and 5 bases, with 11 bases remaining between them. CDR3 size: 13 residues. CDR1 is LGHDT, CDR2 YNNKEL, per germline (reference sequence). The CDR3 DNA reads as TGTGCCAGCAGCCTTACTCTTAGGACTGAAGCTTTCTTT. Its translation: CASSLTLRTEAFF.

This clonotype was seen a handful of times. The chain couples TRBV12-3 or TRBV12-4 to TRBJ2-1, with TRBD2 matching over 12 bases. The CDR3 sequence is 15 residues long. J lost 6 bases, V lost 5 bases, and 5 bases had no gene match. In nucleotides, the CDR3 is TGTGCCAGCAGTGCACTAGCGGGAGGACTCAATGAGCAGTTCTTC. Amino acid sequence: CASSALAGGLNEQFF.

This clonotype was counted only a few times. The chain has TRBV19 and TRBJ1-1; D not resolved. This CDR3 contains 14 residues. V lost 1 base, J lost 1 base, and 7 bases lay in between. Germline CDR1 is LNHDA and CDR2 is SQIVND (reference sequence). For the CDR3, the DNA is TGTGCCAGTAGTATAGCCGCGGGGAACACTGAAGCTTTCTTT. Amino acid sequence: CASSIAAGNTEAFF.

This clonotype occurred many times. This sequence joins TRBV7-2 and TRBJ2-7; either TRBD1 or TRBD2 may fit D (6 bases each). The V gene's germline CDR1 is SGHTA and CDR2 FQGNSA. V was trimmed by 2 bases and J by 1 base, leaving 15 bases between them. CDR3 length: 16 residues. CDR3 nucleotide sequence: TGTGCCAGCAGCTTAATTGTACGGGGGCGGTCCTACGAGCAGTACTTC. Translating it yields CASSLIVRGRSYEQYF.

The table lists this clonotype with many counts. V gene TRBV28 combines with J gene TRBJ1-1; D not resolved. The CDR3 length is 12 residues. Germline CDR1 MDHEN, CDR2 SYDVKM. The V gene lost 7 bases and the J gene lost 4 bases, with 10 bases spanning the gap. Here the CDR3 reads CASNGLVTEAFF. CDR3 sequence (DNA): TGTGCCAGCAACGGACTAGTCACTGAAGCTTTCTTT.

This clonotype has only a few counts. CDR3 amino acids: CSASDMSSGVTKNIQYF. The DNA for the CDR3 is TGCAGTGCTAGTGATATGAGTAGCGGGGTTACCAAAAACATTCAGTACTTC. This chain connects TRBV20-1 to TRBJ2-4, with TRBD2 matching 8 bases. CDR3 length equals 17 residues. Looked up from germline, CDR1 is DFQATT and CDR2 is SNEGSKA (reference sequence). V lost 3 bases, J lost 2 bases, and 12 bases stayed unmatched.